This TCR beta chain was obtained from a study of neurological immune-mediated disorders. TCRdb redid the calling of the 5' RACE reads with MiXCR, one entry per CDR3 protein. Of approximately 45,000 distinct CDR3 sequences listed, less than 15% are singletons. Time point of the sample: longitudinal time-point 3. This clonotype showed up many times. This clonotype originated in a man aged 25-45 years in good health. The sample taken for sequencing was PBMCs.

The CDR3 sequence: CASSFGQGPDGYTF. CDR3 sequence (DNA): TGCGCCAGCAGCTTCGGCCAGGGTCCGGATGGCTACACCTTC. The gene calls are TRBV5-1 and TRBJ1-2; possible D gene TRBD1, 5 bases. Trimming pared 2 bases from V and 6 bases from J, leaving 14 bases between. Germline CDR1 is SGHRS and CDR2 is YFSETQ. This CDR3 comprises 14 residues.